Sequencing of this T cell receptor (beta chain) was carried out in a study of blood T cell repertoires in COVID-19. Study information: The United States, Italy and Spain provided the acute and convalescent COVID-19 samples. Sources were T cells, B-cell-depleted T cells, or PBMCs; the material itself was cDNA or gDNA.

Trimming removed 8 bases from V and 6 bases from J; junction bases left unmatched: 10. The germline V gene encodes CDR1 MNHEY and CDR2 SVGAGI. This CDR3 is built from 15 residues. In the authors' methods: Amplification of reference gene primers provided the estimated nucleated cell counts. Profiling relied on immunoSEQ multiplex PCR, and the TCRdb table lists in-frame clones only, not all of them. V and J calls and clone size are given by that table; D and trimming were obtained from the DNA. The sample includes a few hundred thousand clones, around 83% seen only once; the top ten take around 8.9%. This clonotype originated in a man aged 80 or over with acute or convalescent COVID-19. Sequences were obtained from peripheral blood. V is TRBV6-5 and J is TRBJ1-6; the match to TRBD1 covers 7 bases. DNA for the CDR3: TGTGCCAGCCAGCACGGACAGGTCCTTAATTCACCCCTCCACTTT. As protein: CASQHGQVLNSPLHF.